This TCR beta chain was sequenced in a study of neurological immune-mediated disorders. This CDR3 has 15 residues. After removal of 3 bases from V and 3 bases from J, the junction contained 8 bases not matched to a gene. Germline V gives CDR1 DFQATT, CDR2 SNEGSKA (reference sequence). Serving as healthy controls were blood bank volunteers based in Maryland, USA. It was from 2 million PBMCs stored at -80 C that the unsorted libraries were obtained. Broader study findings: Multiple sclerosis was found to have the least TCR clonal expansion, below healthy controls, and HTLV-1-associated myelopathy the most.

The authors made cDNA by 5'RACE with 10-nucleotide random UMIs. MiXCR, applied by TCRdb to the 5' RACE reads, yields one record per CDR3 protein. The sample comprises approximately 30,000 distinct CDR3 sequences, about 16% of which are singletons, and around a quarter rests with the top ten. This clonotype was counted many times. Its specificity is unknown. The clonotype was recovered from a man in his sixties or seventies in good health. The J gene is TRBJ2-3, the V gene TRBV20-1; 8 positions agree with TRBD2. Sequences were obtained from PBMCs. The CDR3: CSASLSGATTDTQYF. CDR3 in DNA: TGCAGTGCTAGCCTTAGCGGGGCGACGACAGATACGCAGTATTTT.